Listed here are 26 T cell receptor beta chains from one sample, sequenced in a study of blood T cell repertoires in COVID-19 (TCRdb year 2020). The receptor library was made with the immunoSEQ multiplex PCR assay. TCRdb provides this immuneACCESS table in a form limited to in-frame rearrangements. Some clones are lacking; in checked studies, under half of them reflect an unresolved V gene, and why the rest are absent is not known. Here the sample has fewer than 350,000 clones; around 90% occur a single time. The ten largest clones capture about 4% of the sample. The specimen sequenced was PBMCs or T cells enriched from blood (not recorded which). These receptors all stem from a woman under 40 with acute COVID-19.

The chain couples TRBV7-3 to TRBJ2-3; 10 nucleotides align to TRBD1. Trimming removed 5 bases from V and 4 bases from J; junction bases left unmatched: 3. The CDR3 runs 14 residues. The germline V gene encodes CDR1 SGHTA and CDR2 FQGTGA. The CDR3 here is CASSPGQGPDTQYF. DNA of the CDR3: TGTGCCAGCAGCCCGGGACAGGGGCCAGATACGCAGTATTTT. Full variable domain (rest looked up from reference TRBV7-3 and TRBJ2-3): GAGVSQTPSNKVTEKGKYVELRCDPISGHTALYWYRQSLGQGPEFLIYFQGTGAADDSGLPNDRFFAVRPEGSVSTLKIQRTERGDSAVYLCASSPGQGPDTQYFGPGTRLTVL.

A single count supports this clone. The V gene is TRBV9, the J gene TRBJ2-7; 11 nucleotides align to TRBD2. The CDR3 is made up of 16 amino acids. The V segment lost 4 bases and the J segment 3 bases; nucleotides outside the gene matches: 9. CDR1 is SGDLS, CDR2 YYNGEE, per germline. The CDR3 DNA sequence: TGTGCCAGCAGCTCATCCGGGACTAGCGGAGTCTACGAGCAGTACTTC. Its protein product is CASSSSGTSGVYEQYF.

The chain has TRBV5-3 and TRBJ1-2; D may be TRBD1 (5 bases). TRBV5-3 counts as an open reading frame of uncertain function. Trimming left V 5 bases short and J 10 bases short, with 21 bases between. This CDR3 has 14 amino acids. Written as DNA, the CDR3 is TGTGCCAGAAGGCGCCCAACCCCAGGGATCTTCTACACCTTC. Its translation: CARRRPTPGIFYTF.

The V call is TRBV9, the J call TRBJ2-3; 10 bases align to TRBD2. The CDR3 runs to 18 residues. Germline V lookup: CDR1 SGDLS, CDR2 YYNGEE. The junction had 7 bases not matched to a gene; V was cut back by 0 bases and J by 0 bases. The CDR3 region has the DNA TGTGCCAGCAGCGTAGACAGCGGGAGGGGACCTAGCACAGATACGCAGTATTTT. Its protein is CASSVDSGRGPSTDTQYF.

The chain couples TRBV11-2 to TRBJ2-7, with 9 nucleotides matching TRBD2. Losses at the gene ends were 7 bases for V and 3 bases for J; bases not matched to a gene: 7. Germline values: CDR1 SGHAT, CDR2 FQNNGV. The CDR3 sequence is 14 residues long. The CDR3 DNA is TGTGCCAGCACCCCACTAGCGGGCGACTACGAGCAGTACTTC. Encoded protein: CASTPLAGDYEQYF.

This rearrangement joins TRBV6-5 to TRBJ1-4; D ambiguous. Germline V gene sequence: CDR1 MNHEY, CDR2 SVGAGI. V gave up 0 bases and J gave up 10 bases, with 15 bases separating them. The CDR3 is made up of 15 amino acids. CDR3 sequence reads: CASSYSLADRTKLFF. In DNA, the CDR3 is TGTGCCAGCAGTTACTCTTTAGCGGACCGAACAAAACTGTTTTTT.

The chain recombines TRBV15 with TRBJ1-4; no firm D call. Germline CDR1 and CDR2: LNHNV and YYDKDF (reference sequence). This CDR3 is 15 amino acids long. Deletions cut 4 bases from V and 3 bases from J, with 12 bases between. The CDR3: CATSKNREANEKLFF. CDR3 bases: TGTGCCACCAGCAAGAACCGGGAAGCTAATGAAAAACTGTTTTTT.

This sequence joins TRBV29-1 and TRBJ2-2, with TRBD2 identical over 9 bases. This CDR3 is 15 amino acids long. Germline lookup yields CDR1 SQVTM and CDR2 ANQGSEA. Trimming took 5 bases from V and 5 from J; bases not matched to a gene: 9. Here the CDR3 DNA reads TGCAGCGTTATTCTCTCTCTAGCGGGAACCGGGGAGCTGTTTTTT. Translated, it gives CSVILSLAGTGELFF.

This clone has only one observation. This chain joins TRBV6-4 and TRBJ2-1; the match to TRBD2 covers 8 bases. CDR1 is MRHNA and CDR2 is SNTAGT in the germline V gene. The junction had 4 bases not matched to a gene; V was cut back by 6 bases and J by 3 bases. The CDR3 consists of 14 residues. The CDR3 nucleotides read TGTGCCAGCAGGTTACTAGCGGACTACAATGAGCAGTTCTTC. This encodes CASRLLADYNEQFF.

The CDR3 reads CASSLAYERGHDYGYTF. For the CDR3, the DNA is TGCGCCAGCAGCTTGGCCTACGAAAGGGGGCACGACTATGGCTACACCTTC. The chain joins TRBV5-1 to TRBJ1-2, with TRBD1 matching over 7 bases. The CDR3 extends over 17 amino acids. Germline trimming cut 0 bases from V and 3 bases from J; bases unmatched to any gene: 11. Germline V gives CDR1 SGHRS, CDR2 YFSETQ.

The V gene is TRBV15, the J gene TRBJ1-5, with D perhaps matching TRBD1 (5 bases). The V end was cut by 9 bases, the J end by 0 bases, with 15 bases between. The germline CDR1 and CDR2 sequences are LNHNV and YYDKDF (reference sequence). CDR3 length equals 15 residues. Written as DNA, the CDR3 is TGTGCCACGCGGGACGGTGGATATAGCAATCAGCCCCAGCATTTT. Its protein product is CATRDGGYSNQPQHF.

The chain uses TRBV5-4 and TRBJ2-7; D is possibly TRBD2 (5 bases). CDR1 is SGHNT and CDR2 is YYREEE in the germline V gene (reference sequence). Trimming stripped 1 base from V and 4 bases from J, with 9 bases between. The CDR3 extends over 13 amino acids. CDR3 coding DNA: TGTGCCAGCAGCTTGTACGGCGGGTACGAGCAGTACTTC. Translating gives CASSLYGGYEQYF.

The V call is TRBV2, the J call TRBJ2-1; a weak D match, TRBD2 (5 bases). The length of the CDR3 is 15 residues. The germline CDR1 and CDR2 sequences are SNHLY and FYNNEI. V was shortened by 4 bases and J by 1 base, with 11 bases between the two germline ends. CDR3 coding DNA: TGTGCCAGCAGTGGTCCTAGCCCTTCCTACAATGAGCAGTTCTTC. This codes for CASSGPSPSYNEQFF.

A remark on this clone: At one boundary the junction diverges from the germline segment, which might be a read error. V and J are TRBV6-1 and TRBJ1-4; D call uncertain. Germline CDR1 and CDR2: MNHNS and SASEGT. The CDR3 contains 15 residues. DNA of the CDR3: TGTGCCAGCAGCGAAGAACTTGCAACTAATGAAAAACTGTTTTTT. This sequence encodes CASSEELATNEKLFF.

CDR3 amino acids: CACDSGTSGSADTQYF. The CDR3 nucleotides are TGTGCCTGCGATTCCGGGACTAGCGGGAGTGCAGATACGCAGTATTTT. The chain carries TRBV30 and TRBJ2-3; the match to TRBD2 covers 14 bases. The V segment lost 6 bases and the J segment 4 bases; nucleotides outside the gene matches: 9. Germline assignment: CDR1 GTSNPN and CDR2 SVGIG (reference sequence). The CDR3 has 16 amino acids.

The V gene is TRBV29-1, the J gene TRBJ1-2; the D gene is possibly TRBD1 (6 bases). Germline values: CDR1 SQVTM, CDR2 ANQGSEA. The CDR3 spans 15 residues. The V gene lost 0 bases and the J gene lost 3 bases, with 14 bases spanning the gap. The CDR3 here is CSVEERQGWDYGYTF. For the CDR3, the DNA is TGCAGCGTTGAAGAACGGCAGGGGTGGGACTATGGCTACACCTTC.

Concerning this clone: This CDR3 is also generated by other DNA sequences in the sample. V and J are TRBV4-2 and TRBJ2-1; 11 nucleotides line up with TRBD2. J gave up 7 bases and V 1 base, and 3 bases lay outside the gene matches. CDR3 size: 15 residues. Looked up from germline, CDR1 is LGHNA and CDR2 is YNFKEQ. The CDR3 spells CASSQGLAGTNEQFF. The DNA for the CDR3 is TGTGCCAGCAGCCAAGGACTAGCGGGAACAAATGAGCAGTTCTTC.

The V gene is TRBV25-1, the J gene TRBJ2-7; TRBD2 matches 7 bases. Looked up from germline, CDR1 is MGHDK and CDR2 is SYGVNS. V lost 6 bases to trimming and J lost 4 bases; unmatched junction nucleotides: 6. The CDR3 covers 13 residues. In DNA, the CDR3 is TGTGCCAGCAGGAGACTAGCCGGATACGAGCAGTACTTC. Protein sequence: CASRRLAGYEQYF.

CDR3: CASTPLPGQGSDTQYF. CDR3 in DNA: TGTGCCAGCACTCCCCTCCCGGGACAGGGTTCAGATACGCAGTATTTT. This rearrangement joins TRBV9 to TRBJ2-3; 9 bases line up with TRBD1. Trimming removed 6 bases from V and 4 bases from J; junction bases left unmatched: 12. The CDR3 length is 16 residues. Germline CDR1 is SGDLS and CDR2 is YYNGEE.

CDR3 nucleotides: TGTGCCAGCAGTAGAGACGGGGGCAATCAGCCCCAGCATTTT. Translated, it gives CASSRDGGNQPQHF. This chain joins TRBV5-8 and TRBJ1-5, with no clear D. Germline CDR1 reads SGHTS; CDR2 reads YDEGEE. Between the trimmed V and J ends, which lost 5 bases and 2 bases, there was a span of 11 bases. The CDR3 is 14 residues long.

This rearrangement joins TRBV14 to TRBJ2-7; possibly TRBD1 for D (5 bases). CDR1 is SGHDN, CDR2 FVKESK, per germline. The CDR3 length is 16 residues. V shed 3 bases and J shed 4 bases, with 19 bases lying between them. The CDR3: CASSHVSGQGWYEQYF. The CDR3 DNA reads TGTGCCAGCAGCCATGTATCTGGGCAGGGTTGGTACGAGCAGTACTTC.

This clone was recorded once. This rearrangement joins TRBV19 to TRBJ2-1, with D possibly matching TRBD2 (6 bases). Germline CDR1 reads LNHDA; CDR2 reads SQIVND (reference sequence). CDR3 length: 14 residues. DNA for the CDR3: TGTGGCACTATCCGGGAGAGGCCCTACAATGAGCAGTTCTTC. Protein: CGTIRERPYNEQFF.

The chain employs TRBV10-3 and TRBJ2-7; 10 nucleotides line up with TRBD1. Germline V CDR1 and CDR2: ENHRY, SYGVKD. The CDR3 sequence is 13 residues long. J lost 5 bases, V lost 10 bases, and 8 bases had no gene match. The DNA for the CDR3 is TGTGCCAACGGACAGGGGGAGGGAAACGAGCAGTACTTC. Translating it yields CANGQGEGNEQYF.

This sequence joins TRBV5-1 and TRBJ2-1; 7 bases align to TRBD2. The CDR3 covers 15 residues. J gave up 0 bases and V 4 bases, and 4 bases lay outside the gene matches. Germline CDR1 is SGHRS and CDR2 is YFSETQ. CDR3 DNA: TGCGCCAGCAGCAGTAGCGGGCTCTCCTACAATGAGCAGTTCTTC. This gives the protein CASSSSGLSYNEQFF.

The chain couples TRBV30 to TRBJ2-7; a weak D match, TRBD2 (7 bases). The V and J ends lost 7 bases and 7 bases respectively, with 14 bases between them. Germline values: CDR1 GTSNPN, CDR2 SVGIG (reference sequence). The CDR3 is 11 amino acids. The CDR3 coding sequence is TGTGCCTCGAAAAGGGGGGGAGAGCAGTACTTC. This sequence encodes CASKRGGEQYF.

CDR3 sequence: CASSDRGGNNEKLFF. CDR3 in DNA: TGTGCCAGCAGTGACAGGGGCGGGAATAATGAAAAACTGTTTTTT. The chain combines TRBV28 with TRBJ1-4; 8 nucleotides align to TRBD1. The V segment lost 5 bases and the J segment 4 bases; nucleotides outside the gene matches: 6. Germline assignment: CDR1 MDHEN and CDR2 SYDVKM. The CDR3 runs to 15 residues.